This TCR beta chain emerged from a study of control samples from healthy donors and cancer patients. Trimming took 0 bases from V and 1 from J, leaving 16 bases between them. Germline V gene data show CDR1 as SGHNT and CDR2 as YYREEE (reference sequence). The CDR3 is 17 residues long. Sequenced by immunoSEQ multiplex PCR; TCRdb stores in-frame clones only, minus some. The sample lists tens of thousands of clones, 84% occurring once. V is TRBV5-4 and J is TRBJ2-5; perhaps D is TRBD1 or TRBD2 (5 bases each). The sequencing sample was made of PBMCs. This TCR was recovered from a man aged 55 to 70 with colorectal cancer. The CDR3 loop is CASSLGWDLGVQETQYF. The CDR3 bases are TGTGCCAGCAGCTTGGGGTGGGACCTCGGGGTCCAAGAGACCCAGTACTTC. The whole variable domain, filled in from reference TRBV5-4 and TRBJ2-5, reads ETGVTQSPTHLIKTRGQQVTLRCSSQSGHNTVSWYQQALGQGPQFIFQYYREEENGRGNFPPRFSGLQFPNYSSELNVNALELDDSALYLCASSLGWDLGVQETQYFGPGTRLLVL.